This T cell receptor (beta chain) was obtained from a study of T cell changes during pregnancy in multiple sclerosis. Some clones are missing from TCRdb's copy, which holds only in-frame ones; the method was immunoSEQ multiplex PCR. The profile shows some 50,000 clones, more than 85% of them singletons. The source was CD8+ T cells from peripheral blood mononuclear cells, collected in the first trimester of pregnancy. The sequence came from a female donor with multiple sclerosis, enrolled in a pregnancy study.

The chain's CDR3 is CASGAGTGITGELFF. For the CDR3, the DNA is TGCGCCAGCGGTGCCGGGACAGGGATCACCGGGGAGCTGTTTTTT. V gene TRBV4-1 combines with J gene TRBJ2-2; 9 positions agree with TRBD1. V lost 8 bases and J lost 4; bases outside the gene matches: 8. Germline V gene sequence: CDR1 MGHRA, CDR2 YSYEKL. The CDR3 sequence is 15 residues long.